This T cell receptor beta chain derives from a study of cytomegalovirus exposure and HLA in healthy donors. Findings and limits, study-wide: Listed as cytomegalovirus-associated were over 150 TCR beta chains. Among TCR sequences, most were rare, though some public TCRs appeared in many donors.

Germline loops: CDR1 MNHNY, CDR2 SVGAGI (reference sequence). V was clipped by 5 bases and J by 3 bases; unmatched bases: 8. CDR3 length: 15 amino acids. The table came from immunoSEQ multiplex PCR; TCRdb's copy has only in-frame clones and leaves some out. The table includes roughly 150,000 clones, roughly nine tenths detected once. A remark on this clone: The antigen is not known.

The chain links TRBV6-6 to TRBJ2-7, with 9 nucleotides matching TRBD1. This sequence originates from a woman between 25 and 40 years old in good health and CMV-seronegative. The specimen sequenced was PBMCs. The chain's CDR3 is CASSGPGQGNYEQYF. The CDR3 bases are TGTGCCAGCAGTGGGCCGGGACAGGGTAACTACGAGCAGTACTTC.